These 22 T cell receptor beta chains were sequenced from one sample in a study of CD8 T cells in ankylosing spondylitis. MiXCR, applied by TCRdb to the 5' RACE reads, yields one record per CDR3 protein. The sample carries approximately 38,000 distinct CDR3 sequences, roughly 2.5% recorded once. Material for sequencing was blood, either unsorted or a sorted T cell fraction (not recorded which). Source of these receptors: a male donor with ankylosing spondylitis or in good health (not recorded which).

This clonotype was seen many times. The gene calls are TRBV9 and TRBJ2-3; no firm D call. The CDR3 contains 14 residues. The germline gives CDR1 SGDLS, CDR2 YYNGEE. The V gene lost 4 bases and the J gene lost 4 bases, with 13 bases spanning the gap. This CDR3 is CASSRTETSDTQYF. DNA for the CDR3: TGTGCCAGCAGCAGGACCGAGACCTCAGATACGCAGTATTTT.

There are many counts of this clonotype. V gene TRBV9 combines with J gene TRBJ1-2; D perhaps matches TRBD1 (6 bases). V was cut by 3 bases and J by 0 bases, with 15 bases left in between. Germline V gives CDR1 SGDLS, CDR2 YYNGEE. The CDR3 length is 16 residues. The DNA of the CDR3 is TGTGCCAGCAGCGCGATGCCACAGGGAGCTAACTATGGCTACACCTTC. It specifies CASSAMPQGANYGYTF. The variable domain in full, completed from reference TRBV9 and TRBJ1-2, reads DSGVTQTPKHLITATGQRVTLRCSPRSGDLSVYWYQQSLDQGLQFLIQYYNGEERAKGNILERFSAQQFPDLHSELNLSSLELGDSALYFCASSAMPQGANYGYTFGSGTRLTVV.

This clonotype was counted ten times or more. This chain joins TRBV9 and TRBJ1-2; D unclear. Per germline, CDR1 SGDLS and CDR2 YYNGEE. The CDR3 has 15 residues. V was shortened by 4 bases and J by 0 bases, with 13 bases between the two germline ends. In DNA, the CDR3 is TGTGCCAGCAGCTCGGCGGATAGAGCTAACTATGGCTACACCTTC. This encodes CASSSADRANYGYTF.

This clonotype was seen ten or more times. This sequence joins TRBV9 and TRBJ2-3; 14 nucleotides line up with TRBD2. V trimming: 3 bases; J trimming: 0 bases; junction bases outside the gene matches: 3. Germline V gene sequence: CDR1 SGDLS, CDR2 YYNGEE. CDR3 length equals 17 residues. The chain's CDR3 is CASSGGLAGVSTDTQYF. DNA for the CDR3: TGTGCCAGCAGCGGGGGACTAGCGGGAGTGAGCACAGATACGCAGTATTTT.

The table lists this clonotype with many counts. The CDR3 DNA follows: TGTGCCAGCAGCGTAGCGGTGGGGGTGAGGGGCGACGAGCAGTACTTC. Amino acid sequence: CASSVAVGVRGDEQYF. The rearrangement uses TRBV9 and TRBJ2-7, with D perhaps matching TRBD1 or TRBD2 (5 bases each). V was trimmed by 0 bases and J by 5 bases, leaving 18 bases between them. The CDR3 totals 16 residues. Germline CDR1 and CDR2: SGDLS and YYNGEE.

This clonotype was detected ten times or more. The V call is TRBV9, the J call TRBJ1-1, with 7 positions matching TRBD1. Germline lookup yields CDR1 SGDLS and CDR2 YYNGEE. J was trimmed by 3 bases and V by 0 bases; bases with no gene match: 2. This CDR3 region has 14 residues. Here the CDR3 reads CASSVDRGYTEAFF. In DNA, the CDR3 is TGTGCCAGCAGCGTAGACAGGGGTTACACTGAAGCTTTCTTT.

This clonotype has ten or more counts. This chain uses TRBV9 with TRBJ2-1, with 7 bases lining up with TRBD2. The V gene end was trimmed by 3 bases and the J gene end by 2 bases; junction bases not matched to a gene: 20. In germline, CDR1 is SGDLS, CDR2 YYNGEE. CDR3 length: 20 amino acids. The CDR3 nucleotides read TGTGCCAGCAGCGGACGAGTATTAGGGACTACCCTGACGGCCTACAATGAGCAGTTCTTC. Residues: CASSGRVLGTTLTAYNEQFF.

Many counts were recorded for this clonotype. The J gene is TRBJ1-6, the V gene TRBV9; D not resolved. CDR3 length equals 15 residues. V was shortened by 1 base and J by 7 bases, with 12 bases between the two germline ends. The germline V gene encodes CDR1 SGDLS and CDR2 YYNGEE. The CDR3 protein is CASSVRPGMNSPLHF. The CDR3 nucleotides read TGTGCCAGCAGCGTACGACCGGGGATGAATTCACCCCTCCACTTT.

This clonotype was detected ten times or more. This rearrangement joins TRBV9 to TRBJ2-1, with 7 bases identical to TRBD2. The CDR3 spans 14 residues. CDR1 is SGDLS, CDR2 YYNGEE, per germline. The junction had 5 bases not matched to a gene; V was cut back by 3 bases and J by 5 bases. The CDR3 nucleotides are TGTGCCAGCAGCGCACTAGCGCTCAACAATGAGCAGTTCTTC. Encoded protein: CASSALALNNEQFF.

This clonotype occurred many times. V is TRBV9 and J is TRBJ2-7, with 9 bases that match TRBD2. In germline, CDR1 is SGDLS, CDR2 YYNGEE. The CDR3 length is 16 residues. V gave up 0 bases and J gave up 0 bases; unmatched junction bases: 4. In DNA, the CDR3 is TGTGCCAGCAGCGTAGGAGCGGGAGGTCACTCCTACGAGCAGTACTTC. As protein: CASSVGAGGHSYEQYF.

There are many counts of this clonotype. The genes are TRBV9 and TRBJ1-5, with D tentatively TRBD1 (5 bases). Trimming pared 0 bases from V and 4 bases from J, leaving 11 bases between. Germline-derived CDR1 and CDR2 are SGDLS and YYNGEE. The CDR3 contains 15 residues. The CDR3 loop is CASSVGVGGNQPQHF. CDR3 DNA: TGTGCCAGCAGCGTAGGAGTGGGGGGGAATCAGCCCCAGCATTTT.

This clonotype showed up many times. The rearrangement joins TRBV9 to TRBJ1-1, with D tentatively TRBD1 (5 bases). V shed 3 bases and J shed 3 bases, with 9 bases lying between them. There are 13 residues in the CDR3. Looked up from germline, CDR1 is SGDLS and CDR2 is YYNGEE. CDR3 sequence (DNA): TGTGCCAGCAGCGGGGGACCCGACACTGAAGCTTTCTTT. Translation: CASSGGPDTEAFF.

This clonotype was seen at least ten times. The V and J genes are TRBV9 and TRBJ2-2; 7 bases align to TRBD2. Germline values: CDR1 SGDLS, CDR2 YYNGEE. There are 14 residues in the CDR3. The V gene end was trimmed by 5 bases and the J gene end by 6 bases; junction bases not matched to a gene: 7. The CDR3 sequence: CASSRGRGPGELFF. CDR3 DNA sequence: TGTGCCAGCAGTCGCGGGAGAGGTCCCGGGGAGCTGTTTTTT.

Concerning this clonotype: One end of the junction varies from germline; a read error may be responsible. The rearrangement links TRBV9 to TRBJ2-3, with D perhaps TRBD2 (6 bases). The CDR3 extends over 15 amino acids. CDR1 is SGDLS, CDR2 YYNGEE, per germline. The CDR3 region has the DNA TGTACCAGCAGCGTGGGACTTCTTAGCACAGATACCCAGTATTTT. Protein: CTSSVGLLSTDTQYF.

There are many counts of this clonotype. The chain combines TRBV9 with TRBJ2-7; D call uncertain. V gave up 0 bases and J gave up 3 bases, with 13 bases separating them. This CDR3 has 15 residues. Germline CDR1 is SGDLS and CDR2 is YYNGEE. CDR3 nucleotide sequence: TGTGCCAGCAGCGTAGGAGTTTCAATGGGCTACGAGCAGTACTTC. Translation: CASSVGVSMGYEQYF. Supplemented by reference TRBV9 and TRBJ2-7, the full variable domain reads DSGVTQTPKHLITATGQRVTLRCSPRSGDLSVYWYQQSLDQGLQFLIQYYNGEERAKGNILERFSAQQFPDLHSELNLSSLELGDSALYFCASSVGVSMGYEQYFGPGTRLTVT.

This clonotype appeared many times. The chain employs TRBV9 and TRBJ2-1; the match to TRBD2 covers 8 bases. There are 15 residues in the CDR3. The J segment lost 9 bases and the V segment lost 0 bases, leaving 8 bases of the junction unmatched. Germline-derived CDR1 and CDR2 are SGDLS and YYNGEE. In nucleotides, the CDR3 is TGTGCCAGCAGCGTAGCGGAAGGCCGGGGGGGTGAGCAGTTCTTC. It specifies CASSVAEGRGGEQFF.

This clonotype was detected ten times or more. The J gene is TRBJ2-7, the V gene TRBV9; D unclear. The V end was cut by 4 bases, the J end by 6 bases, with 20 bases between. CDR3 length equals 15 residues. The germline gives CDR1 SGDLS, CDR2 YYNGEE. This CDR3 reads CASSPDPIGWREQYF. For the CDR3, the DNA is TGTGCCAGCAGCCCAGACCCGATAGGGTGGCGCGAGCAGTACTTC.

This clonotype was recorded at least ten times. The chain carries TRBV9 and TRBJ1-2; no definite D call. The germline V gene has CDR1 SGDLS and CDR2 YYNGEE. V was trimmed by 4 bases and J by 7 bases, leaving 11 bases between them. This CDR3 spans 12 amino acids. This CDR3 reads CASSPVFGGYTF. CDR3 nucleotides: TGTGCCAGCAGCCCGGTATTTGGTGGCTACACCTTC.

This clonotype appeared many times. The chain links TRBV9 to TRBJ2-7, with D possibly TRBD1 on 6 matching bases. The V gene's germline CDR1 is SGDLS and CDR2 YYNGEE. This CDR3 contains 14 residues. The V end was cut by 0 bases, the J end by 3 bases, with 10 bases between. CDR3 region: CASSVDSGDYEQYF. The CDR3 nucleotides read TGTGCCAGCAGCGTAGATTCAGGGGACTACGAGCAGTACTTC.

This clonotype was picked up many times. The J gene is TRBJ2-5, the V gene TRBV9; D unclear. With 3 bases removed from V and 3 bases from J, the gap between germline ends came to 6 bases. The CDR3 consists of 12 residues. Germline CDR1 SGDLS, CDR2 YYNGEE. The CDR3 region has the DNA TGTGCCAGCAGCGAGGATGAAGAGACCCAGTACTTC. Amino acid sequence: CASSEDEETQYF.

The chain couples TRBV9 to TRBJ2-7; no clear D. V lost 5 bases and J lost 1, with 7 bases in between. Looked up from germline, CDR1 is SGDLS and CDR2 is YYNGEE. The CDR3 has 12 amino acids. Here the CDR3 reads CASSRFSYEQYF. In nucleotides, the CDR3 is TGTGCCAGCAGTCGATTTTCCTACGAGCAGTACTTC.

The sample holds many counts of this clonotype. The V gene is TRBV9, the J gene TRBJ2-2; D unresolved. V was cut by 4 bases and J by 4 bases, with 14 bases left in between. The CDR3 runs 15 residues. Germline-derived CDR1 and CDR2 are SGDLS and YYNGEE. CDR3 in DNA: TGTGCCAGCAGCCCTATAAGGGCGAGCACCGGGGAGCTGTTTTTT. It encodes CASSPIRASTGELFF.